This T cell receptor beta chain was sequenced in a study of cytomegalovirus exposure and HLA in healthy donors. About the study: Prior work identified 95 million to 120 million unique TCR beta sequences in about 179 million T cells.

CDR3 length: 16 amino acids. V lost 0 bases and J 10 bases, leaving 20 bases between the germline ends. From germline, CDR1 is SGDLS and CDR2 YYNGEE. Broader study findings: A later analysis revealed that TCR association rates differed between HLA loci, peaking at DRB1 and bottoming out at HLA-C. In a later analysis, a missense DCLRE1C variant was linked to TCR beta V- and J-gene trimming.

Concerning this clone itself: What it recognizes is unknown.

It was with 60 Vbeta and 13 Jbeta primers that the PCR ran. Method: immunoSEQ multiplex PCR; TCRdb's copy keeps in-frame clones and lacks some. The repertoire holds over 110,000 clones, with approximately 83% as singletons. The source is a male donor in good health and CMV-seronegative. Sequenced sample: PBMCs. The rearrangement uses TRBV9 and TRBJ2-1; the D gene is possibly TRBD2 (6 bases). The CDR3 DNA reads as TGTGCCAGCAGCGTAGTTTCTGGGCGGTCCCGGGGGGAGCAGTTCTTC. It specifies CASSVVSGRSRGEQFF.